This T cell receptor beta chain came from a study of T cells after yellow fever vaccination. TCRdb independently ran MiXCR on the 5' RACE reads; one entry per CDR3 protein. Of around 180,000 distinct CDR3 sequences listed, approximately 6.2% are singletons. The V and J ends lost 7 bases and 15 bases, in that order; junction bases with no gene match: 16. This CDR3 is built from 14 residues. In germline, CDR1 is SGHTA, CDR2 FQGNSA. The specimen was CD4+ T cells sorted from PBMCs, collected on the day of the first yellow fever vaccination. This sequence originates from a man between 18 and 29 years old who received the YFV17D yellow fever vaccine. The chain is built from TRBV7-2 and TRBJ2-1, with 9 bases that match TRBD2. The CDR3 protein is CASTVPSGEALWFF. CDR3 in DNA: TGTGCCAGCACCGTACCTAGCGGGGAAGCTCTTTGGTTCTTC.